This TCR beta chain originates from a study of graft-versus-host responses after intestinal transplantation. Trimming took off 0 bases at V and 3 bases at J, with 5 bases between the two ends. The germline CDR1 and CDR2 sequences are SGHRS and YFSETQ. The CDR3 spans 13 residues. In the case of this clone: Its antigen is unknown.

Graft specimens yielded both intraepithelial and lamina propria lymphocytes. Data came from immunoSEQ multiplex PCR; TCRdb stores just in-frame clones and leaves some out. This sample has 37,000 or so clones, with roughly 87% found just once. Findings of the study overall: GvH clones turned up in recipient marrow; some had shown up first in ileum or blood. Individuals carrying graft-donor T cell macrochimerism showed high graft-versus-host to host-versus-graft clonal ratios in allografts.

The chain couples TRBV5-1 to TRBJ2-3, with D maybe TRBD1 (5 bases). This sequence originates from a human patient who received an intestinal transplant, so some T cells may come from the graft donor. The sample was ileum tissue, taken 200 to 210 days after intestinal transplant. CDR3 residues: CASSLGQTDTQYF. The CDR3 bases are TGCGCCAGCAGCTTGGGACAGACAGATACGCAGTATTTT.